Shown below are 4 T cell receptor beta chains from a single sample sequenced in a study of cytomegalovirus exposure and HLA in healthy donors. This PCR relied on a set of 60 Vbeta primers and 13 Jbeta primers. TCRdb keeps only in-frame clones here, not all; method: immunoSEQ multiplex PCR. The sample shows some 150,000 clones, roughly two thirds of them seen only once. The specimen was PBMCs. The source is a woman in her thirties in good health and CMV-seronegative.

The V call is TRBV7-9, the J call TRBJ2-2; TRBD2 agrees at 7 bases. Germline CDR1 SEHNR, CDR2 FQNEAQ (reference sequence). This CDR3 has 15 amino acids. Trimming removed 5 bases from V and 0 bases from J; junction bases left unmatched: 3. CDR3 protein: CASSLGLTNTGELFF. CDR3 nucleotides: TGTGCCAGCAGCCTGGGACTAACGAACACCGGGGAGCTGTTTTTT.

This chain uses TRBV7-8 with TRBJ2-7; D may be TRBD1 (5 bases). V lost 1 base and J lost 0, with 16 bases in between. Germline V gene data show CDR1 as SGHVS and CDR2 as FQNEAQ. The CDR3 covers 17 residues. In DNA, the CDR3 is TGTGCCAGCAGCTTAGTTGGGGCAGGGAAAAGCTCCTACGAGCAGTACTTC. It encodes CASSLVGAGKSSYEQYF.

This clone was counted a single time. The rearrangement links TRBV7-2 to TRBJ1-2, with D possibly TRBD1 on 5 matching bases. Germline V lookup: CDR1 SGHTA, CDR2 FQGNSA. With 4 bases removed from V and 6 bases from J, the gap between germline ends came to 9 bases. This CDR3 is built from 12 residues. The DNA of the CDR3 is TGTGCCAGCAGCTATATCAGGGATGGCTACACCTTC. Encoded protein: CASSYIRDGYTF.

This clone showed up just once. CDR3 DNA sequence: TGTGCCAGCAGTTTCCCCCCCCGGCAGGGGGCCTCCTACGAGCAGTACTTC. Its translation is CASSFPPRQGASYEQYF. J is TRBJ2-7 and V is TRBV28; 8 bases map to TRBD1. The V gene end was trimmed by 3 bases and the J gene end by 0 bases; junction bases not matched to a gene: 10. Germline CDR1 is MDHEN and CDR2 is SYDVKM. The CDR3 is made up of 17 amino acids.